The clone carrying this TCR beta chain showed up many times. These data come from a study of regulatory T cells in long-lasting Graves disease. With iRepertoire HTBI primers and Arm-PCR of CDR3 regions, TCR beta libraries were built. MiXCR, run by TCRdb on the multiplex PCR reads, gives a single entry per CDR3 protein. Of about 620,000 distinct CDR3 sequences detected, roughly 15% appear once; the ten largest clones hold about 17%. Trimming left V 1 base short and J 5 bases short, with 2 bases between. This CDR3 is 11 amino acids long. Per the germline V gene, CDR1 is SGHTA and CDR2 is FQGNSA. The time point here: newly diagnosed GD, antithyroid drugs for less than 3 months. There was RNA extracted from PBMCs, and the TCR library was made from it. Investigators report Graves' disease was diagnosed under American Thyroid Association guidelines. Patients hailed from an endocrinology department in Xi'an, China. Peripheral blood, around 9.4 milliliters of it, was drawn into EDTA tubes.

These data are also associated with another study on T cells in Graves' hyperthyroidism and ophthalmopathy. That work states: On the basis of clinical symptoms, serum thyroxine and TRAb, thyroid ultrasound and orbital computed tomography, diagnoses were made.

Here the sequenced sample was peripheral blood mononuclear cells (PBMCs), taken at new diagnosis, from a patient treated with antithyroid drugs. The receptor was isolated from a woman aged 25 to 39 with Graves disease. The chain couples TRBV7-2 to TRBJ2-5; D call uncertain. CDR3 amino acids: CASSLVETQYF. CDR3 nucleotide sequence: TGTGCCAGCAGCTTAGTGGAGACCCAGTACTTC.